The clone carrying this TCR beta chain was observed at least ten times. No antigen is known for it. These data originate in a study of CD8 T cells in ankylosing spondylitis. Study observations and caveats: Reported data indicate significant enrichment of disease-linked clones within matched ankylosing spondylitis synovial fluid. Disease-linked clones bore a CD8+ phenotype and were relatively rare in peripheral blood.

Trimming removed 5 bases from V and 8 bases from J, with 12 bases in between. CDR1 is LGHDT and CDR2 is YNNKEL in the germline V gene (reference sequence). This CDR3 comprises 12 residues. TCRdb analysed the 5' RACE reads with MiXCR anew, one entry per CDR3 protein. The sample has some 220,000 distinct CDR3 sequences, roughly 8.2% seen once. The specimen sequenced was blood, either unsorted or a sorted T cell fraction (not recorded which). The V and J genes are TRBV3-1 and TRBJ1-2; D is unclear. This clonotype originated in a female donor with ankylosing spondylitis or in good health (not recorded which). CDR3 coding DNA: TGTGCCAGCAGCTACCTGCAGGACGGCTACACCTTC. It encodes CASSYLQDGYTF.